These 9 T cell receptor beta chains originate from one sample sequenced in a study of patients and donors after allogeneic stem cell transplantation. TCRdb fed the RT-PCR reads into MiXCR, producing one record per CDR3 protein. The sample holds more than 850,000 distinct CDR3 sequences; roughly 17% are singletons and the top ten take 6%. Specimen: blood, either unsorted or a sorted T cell fraction (not recorded which). The receptors stem from a human donor who was either an allogeneic HSCT recipient or a stem cell or donor lymphocyte infusion donor (not recorded which). It is not recorded whose cells these are; they may come from a transplant donor.

The CDR3 nucleotides are TGCAGCGTTAATGGTCGAGCGGGAGGTTCCCACGAGCAGTACTTC. Translating gives CSVNGRAGGSHEQYF. V gene TRBV29-1 combines with J gene TRBJ2-7; 9 bases agree with TRBD2. Per germline, CDR1 SQVTM and CDR2 ANQGSEA. V lost 5 bases to trimming and J lost 5 bases; unmatched junction nucleotides: 13. This CDR3 comprises 15 residues.

V and J are TRBV20-1 and TRBJ1-2, with 7 nucleotides matching TRBD1. The ends lost 6 bases at V and 1 base at J; junction bases unmatched: 8. The CDR3 is 14 amino acids. Germline loops: CDR1 DFQATT, CDR2 SNEGSKA (reference sequence). CDR3 loop: CSAWTGGRNYGYTF. In DNA, the CDR3 is TGCAGTGCCTGGACAGGAGGCCGTAACTATGGCTACACCTTC.

This clonotype occurred a few times. The chain has TRBV12-3 or TRBV12-4 and TRBJ2-7, with TRBD2 identical over 7 bases. The CDR3 runs to 15 residues. With 3 bases clipped from V and 2 bases from J, the junction kept 7 bases outside the gene matches. Here the CDR3 reads CASSFWAGEAYEQYF. The CDR3 DNA reads TGTGCCAGCAGTTTTTGGGCGGGGGAGGCCTACGAGCAGTACTTC.

The table lists this clonotype with a few counts. The V and J genes are TRBV10-3 and TRBJ1-1; D might be TRBD1 (5 bases). Germline lookup yields CDR1 ENHRY and CDR2 SYGVKD. CDR3 size: 17 residues. V was trimmed by 3 bases and J by 1 base, leaving 18 bases between them. CDR3 coding DNA: TGTGCCATCAGTGAATTTGCAGGGATGGGGGGGAACACTGAAGCTTTCTTT. It is translated as CAISEFAGMGGNTEAFF.

The chain has TRBV5-6 and TRBJ1-2; TRBD1 is a possible D gene (6 bases). Germline V gene lookup returns CDR1 SGHDT and CDR2 YYEEEE. V lost 3 bases and J lost 7, with 13 bases in between. There are 13 residues in the CDR3. CDR3 DNA sequence: TGTGCCAGCAGCTATTGGGACATTCTTGGCTACACCTTC. Residues: CASSYWDILGYTF. Full variable domain (outside the CDR3, taken from reference TRBV5-6 and TRBJ1-2): DAGVTQSPTHLIKTRGQQVTLRCSPKSGHDTVSWYQQALGQGPQFIFQYYEEEERQRGNFPDRFSGHQFPNYSSELNVNALLLGDSALYLCASSYWDILGYTFGSGTRLTVV.

This clonotype was counted a few times. This chain joins TRBV12-3 or TRBV12-4 and TRBJ2-1; no clear D gene. Trimming removed 3 bases at V and 6 bases at J, with 9 bases between. CDR3 size: 13 residues. The CDR3 DNA sequence: TGTGCCAGCAGTTTCGAGTGGTCCAATGAGCAGTTCTTC. This gives the protein CASSFEWSNEQFF.

This clonotype was observed a few times. The J gene is TRBJ2-7, the V gene TRBV13, with D possibly TRBD1 on 6 matching bases. Per germline, CDR1 PRHDT and CDR2 FYEKMQ (reference sequence). V was shortened by 3 bases and J by 0 bases, with 12 bases between the two germline ends. The CDR3 sequence is 15 residues long. CDR3 in amino acids: CASSFRGAFSYEQYF. CDR3 DNA: TGTGCCAGCAGCTTCAGGGGAGCCTTCTCCTACGAGCAGTACTTC.

The genes are TRBV27 and TRBJ1-5; perhaps TRBD1 as D (6 bases). Germline V gene sequence: CDR1 MNHEY, CDR2 SMNVEV (reference sequence). V was cut by 2 bases and J by 4 bases, with 18 bases left in between. The CDR3 consists of 17 residues. The CDR3 DNA reads as TGTGCCAGCAGTTTAGCTTGGTCGGGGGCAACAAATCAGCCCCAGCATTTT. The encoded protein is CASSLAWSGATNQPQHF.

This clonotype was seen a handful of times. The J gene is TRBJ2-1, the V gene TRBV5-1; D remains unclear. Germline CDR1 is SGHRS and CDR2 is YFSETQ. V lost 2 bases, J lost 2 bases, and 11 bases lay in between. The CDR3 is 15 amino acids. The CDR3 bases are TGCGCCAGCAGCTTTTTGGGCGGACCCTACAATGAGCAGTTCTTC. It encodes CASSFLGGPYNEQFF.